This TCR beta chain emerged from a study of blood T cell repertoires in COVID-19. Study-wide background: The cDNA or gDNA used as material had been derived from T cells, B-cell-depleted T cells, or PBMCs.

Authors' methods: Amplifying reference gene primers gave estimates of nucleated cell counts. Assay used: immunoSEQ multiplex PCR; TCRdb lists only in-frame clones, some missing. V, J and clone size are taken as reported in that table, and D and trimming were inferred from the DNA itself. The repertoire holds approximately 200,000 clones, with 87% as singletons. The germline CDR1 and CDR2 sequences are SGHDT and YYEEEE. CDR3 length: 15 amino acids. V dropped 1 base and J dropped 5 bases, with 16 bases sitting between them. Donors were grouped by their self-reported clinical history. Input material: PBMCs or T cells enriched from blood (not recorded which). This clonotype was sampled from a man aged 30-40 years who had recovered from COVID-19. The J gene is TRBJ2-7, the V gene TRBV5-6; D unclear. The CDR3 here is CASSLIWAPGHEQYF. The CDR3 DNA reads TGTGCCAGCAGCTTGATTTGGGCCCCAGGCCACGAGCAGTACTTC.